These 10 T cell receptor beta chains share one sample of origin, sequenced in a study of memory CD4+ T cells and cytomegalovirus serostatus. Single viable CD3+CD4+CD8-CD45RO+ cells were sorted as the memory CD4+ T cells. Clones were read by immunoSEQ multiplex PCR, and TCRdb kept only the in-frame ones, dropping some. This sample has around 44,000 clones; around 80% occur once, and the top ten carry around 6%. Sequencing input: memory CD4+ T cells from blood. The source is an adult in good health and CMV-seronegative.

This clone has more than one count but fewer than ten. The chain recombines TRBV6-1 with TRBJ1-2; D might be TRBD1 (5 bases). Trimming removed 4 bases from V and 2 bases from J, with 14 bases in between. This CDR3 region has 15 residues. CDR1 is MNHNS and CDR2 is SASEGT in the germline V gene. The CDR3 is CASSASGTLNYGYTF. CDR3 sequence (DNA): TGTGCCAGCAGTGCATCCGGGACTTTGAACTATGGCTACACCTTC.

CDR3 DNA: TGTGCCAGCAGCCGACTAGCGGGAGACACCGGGGAGCTGTTTTTT. Protein sequence: CASSRLAGDTGELFF. The chain employs TRBV14 and TRBJ2-2, with 12 bases fitting TRBD2. The CDR3 sequence is 15 residues long. Trimming took 4 bases from V and 3 from J; bases not matched to a gene: 0. Germline CDR1 reads SGHDN; CDR2 reads FVKESK.

The rearrangement uses TRBV7-9 and TRBJ2-3, with D uncertain. Trimming removed 1 base at V and 1 base at J, with 3 bases between. The CDR3 has 13 residues. Germline V CDR1 and CDR2: SEHNR, FQNEAQ (reference sequence). CDR3 protein: CASSLVGTDTQYF. In DNA, the CDR3 is TGTGCCAGCAGCTTAGTCGGCACAGATACGCAGTATTTT.

This clone was seen a handful of times. The rearrangement uses TRBV27 and TRBJ2-2; 7 nucleotides match TRBD1. Germline V lookup: CDR1 MNHEY, CDR2 SMNVEV (reference sequence). V shed 6 bases, J shed 5 bases, and the junction held 6 bases outside the gene matches. The CDR3 is made up of 14 amino acids. The CDR3 DNA sequence: TGTGCCAGCAGAATGACAGGGTCGACCGGGGAGCTGTTTTTT. It encodes CASRMTGSTGELFF.

J is TRBJ2-6 and V is TRBV30; possibly TRBD1 for D (5 bases). Germline loops: CDR1 GTSNPN, CDR2 SVGIG (reference sequence). This CDR3 has 14 residues. Trimming pared 1 base from V and 1 base from J, leaving 5 bases between. The CDR3 region is CAWSGTSGANVLTF. In DNA, the CDR3 is TGTGCCTGGAGTGGGACATCTGGGGCCAACGTCCTGACTTTC. Full variable domain (remainder filled in from reference TRBV30 and TRBJ2-6): SQTIHQWPATLVQPVGSPLSLECTVEGTSNPNLYWYRQAAGRGLQLLFYSVGIGQISSEVPQNLSASRPQDRQFILSSKKLLLSDSGFYLCAWSGTSGANVLTFGAGSRLTVL.

Points on this clone: Other DNA sequences in this sample translate to the same CDR3. The chain combines TRBV30 with TRBJ1-5; no clear D. Germline CDR1 reads GTSNPN; CDR2 reads SVGIG (reference sequence). V was pared by 2 bases and J by 1 base, with 6 bases between. The CDR3 runs to 13 residues. As DNA, the CDR3 is TGTGCCTGGAGTCGGCAAAGCAATCAGCCCCAGCATTTT. Its translation: CAWSRQSNQPQHF. Full variable domain (remainder filled in from reference TRBV30 and TRBJ1-5): SQTIHQWPATLVQPVGSPLSLECTVEGTSNPNLYWYRQAAGRGLQLLFYSVGIGQISSEVPQNLSASRPQDRQFILSSKKLLLSDSGFYLCAWSRQSNQPQHFGDGTRLSIL.

The chain has TRBV19 and TRBJ1-3; D perhaps matches TRBD1 (6 bases). Germline V gives CDR1 LNHDA, CDR2 SQIVND (reference sequence). The CDR3 length is 16 residues. Trimming stripped 4 bases from V and 4 bases from J, with 17 bases between. Here the CDR3 DNA reads TGTGCCAGTAGTAGACCGGACAGATCTGGAGGAAACACCATATATTTT. Its protein product is CASSRPDRSGGNTIYF.

The chain joins TRBV25-1 to TRBJ2-7, with 7 bases aligning to TRBD2. CDR1 is MGHDK, CDR2 SYGVNS, per germline. This CDR3 comprises 14 residues. V shed 6 bases, J shed 2 bases, and the junction held 7 bases outside the gene matches. The CDR3, as DNA: TGTGCCAGCAGGGGAGAGGCGGGGGCCTACGAGCAGTACTTC. It yields the protein CASRGEAGAYEQYF.

The chain is built from TRBV7-8 and TRBJ2-1; 9 positions match TRBD2. The V gene end was trimmed by 5 bases and the J gene end by 0 bases; junction bases not matched to a gene: 11. The CDR3 has 18 amino acids. Germline values: CDR1 SGHVS, CDR2 FQNEAQ. The CDR3 is CASSPGTSSLSSYNEQFF. DNA for the CDR3: TGTGCCAGCAGCCCCGGGACTAGCTCCTTGAGCTCCTACAATGAGCAGTTCTTC.

V and J are TRBV2 and TRBJ2-1; D is unresolved. The germline V gene encodes CDR1 SNHLY and CDR2 FYNNEI. The CDR3 has 15 residues. V gave up 7 bases and J gave up 0 bases, with 13 bases separating them. The CDR3 nucleotides read TGTGCCAGCAAGGTCTCCCGTAGCTCCTACAATGAGCAGTTCTTC. It specifies CASKVSRSSYNEQFF.